One sample yielded the 4 T cell receptor beta chains listed below, sequenced in a study of cytomegalovirus exposure and HLA in healthy donors. The PCR was carried out with 60 Vbeta primers and 13 Jbeta primers. TCRdb's copy holds only in-frame clones and misses some; the assay was immunoSEQ multiplex PCR. The sample yields about 200,000 clones, roughly 80% seen once. The sequenced sample was PBMCs. The receptor set was obtained from a man aged 25 to 40 in good health and CMV-seronegative.

The chain couples TRBV6-5 to TRBJ1-2; D possibly corresponds to TRBD1 (5 bases). This CDR3 spans 13 amino acids. Germline V CDR1 and CDR2: MNHEY, SVGAGI. Between the trimmed V and J ends, which lost 2 bases and 3 bases, there was a span of 7 bases. In DNA, the CDR3 is TGTGCCAGCAGTTACCAGGGTTACTATGGCTACACCTTC. Amino acids: CASSYQGYYGYTF.

This clone was seen just once. This sequence joins TRBV27 and TRBJ2-1; tentatively, D is TRBD2 (7 bases). The CDR3 has 12 amino acids. The V and J ends lost 2 bases and 9 bases respectively, with 8 bases between them. Germline V gives CDR1 MNHEY, CDR2 SMNVEV (reference sequence). CDR3 DNA: TGTGCCAGCAGTTTAAGGGGGGGTGAGCAGTTCTTC. Translated: CASSLRGGEQFF.

V is TRBV5-4 and J is TRBJ1-2, with 9 nucleotides matching TRBD1. CDR3 length equals 14 residues. V shed 3 bases and J 2 bases; nucleotides not matched to a gene: 2. Germline CDR1 and CDR2: SGHNT and YYREEE (reference sequence). Written as DNA, the CDR3 is TGTGCCAGCAGCTCCGGGACAGGGAACTATGGCTACACCTTC. Protein sequence: CASSSGTGNYGYTF.

The count of this clone is one. The chain has TRBV28 and TRBJ1-2; 7 bases map to TRBD1. CDR1 is MDHEN, CDR2 SYDVKM, per germline. The CDR3 has 15 amino acids. The J segment lost 3 bases and the V segment lost 5 bases, leaving 9 bases of the junction unmatched. CDR3 sequence: CASSPTGIRDYGYTF. CDR3 DNA sequence: TGTGCCAGCAGTCCGACAGGGATCCGGGACTATGGCTACACCTTC.